The clone carrying this T cell receptor (beta chain) was seen just once. Trimming removed 3 bases from V and 3 bases from J; junction bases left unmatched: 1. This CDR3 is 13 amino acids long. CDR1 SGHKS and CDR2 YYEKEE come from the germline V gene (reference sequence). These data come from a study of blood T cell repertoires in COVID-19. About the study: Samples representing acute and convalescent COVID-19 were sourced from the United States, Italy and Spain. T cells, B-cell-depleted T cells, or PBMCs supplied cDNA or gDNA.

Only in-frame clones appear in the TCRdb table, and some are missing; sequencing was by immunoSEQ multiplex PCR. Of about 150,000 clones in the sample, roughly nine tenths were seen once. This receptor was obtained from a woman aged 40 to 50 with acute or convalescent COVID-19. The specimen was peripheral blood. The rearrangement links TRBV5-5 to TRBJ1-1; 8 positions agree with TRBD1. CDR3 in amino acids: CASSSDRDTEAFF. DNA for the CDR3: TGTGCCAGCAGCTCGGACAGGGACACTGAAGCTTTCTTT.